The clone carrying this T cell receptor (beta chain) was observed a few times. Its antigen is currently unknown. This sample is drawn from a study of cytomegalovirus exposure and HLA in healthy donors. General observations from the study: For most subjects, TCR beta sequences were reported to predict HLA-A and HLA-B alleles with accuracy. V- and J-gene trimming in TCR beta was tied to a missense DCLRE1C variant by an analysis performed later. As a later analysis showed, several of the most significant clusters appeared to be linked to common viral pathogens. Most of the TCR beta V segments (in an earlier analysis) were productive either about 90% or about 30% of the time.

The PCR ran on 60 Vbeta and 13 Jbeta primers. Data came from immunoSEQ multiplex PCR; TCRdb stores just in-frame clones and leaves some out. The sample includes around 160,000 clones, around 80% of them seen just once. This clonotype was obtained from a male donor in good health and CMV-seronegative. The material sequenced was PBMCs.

This CDR3 reads CASSFVTANEKLFF. The CDR3 DNA reads as TGTGCCAGCAGCTTTGTGACAGCAAATGAAAAACTGTTTTTT. The chain uses TRBV5-6 and TRBJ1-4, with D perhaps TRBD1 (5 bases). Between the trimmed V and J ends, which lost 2 bases and 5 bases, there was a span of 10 bases. This CDR3 has 14 amino acids. Germline V CDR1 and CDR2: SGHDT, YYEEEE.